This T cell receptor (beta chain) was captured in a study of spatial heterogeneity in lung cancer. Study results and limitations: Counts of expanded alpha and beta TCRs within tumors tracked the tumor nonsynonymous mutation count.

The time point here: sample taken at primary tumor resection. In TCRdb, the 5' RACE reads were re-called with MiXCR into one record per CDR3 protein. The repertoire holds thousands of distinct CDR3 sequences, around a third seen once, with 15% in the top ten. This clonotype ranks as medium-sized. The antigen remains unidentified. This CDR3 is 13 amino acids long. The germline V and J ends were trimmed by 6 bases and 3 bases, with 12 bases remaining between them. The specimen comprised lung tumor tissue, sampled at surgery. The sequence came from a male donor with early-stage non-small cell lung cancer. J is TRBJ2-7 and V is TRBV12-3 or TRBV12-4; tentatively, D is TRBD1 (5 bases). The CDR3 protein is CASSGPRVYEQYF. The CDR3 nucleotides are TGTGCCAGCAGCGGTCCCAGGGTCTACGAGCAGTACTTC.